These 17 T cell receptor beta chains were sequenced from one sample in a study of OX40 agonist ivuxolimab in advanced cancers. The protocol used for the library was the immunoSEQ multiplex PCR assay. This immuneACCESS table, as held by TCRdb, lists in-frame sequences with V and J called but not all clones. Of the missing ones, under half trace to an unresolved V gene in checked studies; the others have no known cause. This sample is represented by more than 80,000 clones; around 94% of them were singletons. 2.6% of the sample rests with the top ten. The sample in question was CD4+ or CD8+ T cells sorted from blood, obtained in a trial of the OX40 agonist ivuxolimab. These receptors all stem from an adult with an advanced solid tumor such as melanoma, head and neck, liver or kidney cancer.

This sequence joins TRBV6-6 and TRBJ2-7; TRBD1 matches at 11 bases. Trimming took 5 bases from V and 4 from J; bases not matched to a gene: 7. The CDR3 has 15 amino acids. Germline CDR1 reads MNHNY; CDR2 reads SVGAGI (reference sequence). This CDR3 reads CASSDRDRGDYEQYF. Here the CDR3 DNA reads TGTGCCAGCAGTGACCGGGACAGGGGGGATTACGAGCAGTACTTC.

The chain employs TRBV9 and TRBJ2-7; 9 positions agree with TRBD2. Germline CDR1 SGDLS, CDR2 YYNGEE. The CDR3 extends over 15 amino acids. The V and J ends lost 0 bases and 1 base, in that order; junction bases with no gene match: 2. The CDR3 DNA reads TGTGCCAGCAGCGTAGTTAGCGGGGGTTCCTACGAGCAGTACTTC. Its protein product is CASSVVSGGSYEQYF.

The chain joins TRBV11-2 to TRBJ2-7; 10 positions agree with TRBD2. This CDR3 is 15 amino acids long. J was trimmed by 2 bases and V by 5 bases; bases with no gene match: 6. CDR1 and CDR2 from the germline V gene are SGHAT and FQNNGV. DNA for the CDR3: TGTGCCAGCAGCCAGGGACTAGCGAGAACCTACGAGCAGTACTTC. Its translation: CASSQGLARTYEQYF.

This chain connects TRBV4-3 to TRBJ1-2, with a weak D call TRBD1 (5 bases). The CDR3 totals 13 residues. Trimming removed 1 base at V and 10 bases at J, with 13 bases between. Germline CDR1 LGHNA, CDR2 YSLEER. The CDR3 sequence is CASSQASQGFYTF. CDR3 nucleotide sequence: TGCGCCAGCAGCCAAGCTTCTCAGGGTTTCTACACCTTC.

V is TRBV5-6 and J is TRBJ1-2, with TRBD1 matching 11 bases. This CDR3 region has 14 residues. CDR1 and CDR2 (germline): SGHDT, YYEEEE. J gave up 7 bases and V 5 bases, and 7 bases lay outside the gene matches. CDR3 in amino acids: CASSLGQGAGGYTF. CDR3 in DNA: TGTGCCAGCAGTTTAGGACAGGGGGCAGGTGGCTACACCTTC.

This chain links TRBV11-2 with TRBJ2-5; possibly TRBD1 or TRBD2 for D (5 bases each). This CDR3 is built from 16 residues. Per germline, CDR1 SGHAT and CDR2 FQNNGV. Trimming cost V 1 base and J 5 bases, with 17 bases left between them. The CDR3 coding sequence is TGTGCCAGCAGCTTAGGACCCCGGGGCCTAGGGGAGACCCAGTACTTC. Encoded protein: CASSLGPRGLGETQYF.

The gene calls are TRBV7-3 and TRBJ2-1, with 9 positions matching TRBD1. Germline CDR1 reads SGHTA; CDR2 reads FQGTGA. V was pared by 1 base and J by 7 bases, with 2 bases of the junction left unmatched. The CDR3 runs 14 residues. The CDR3 reads CASSLIGTGNEQFF. In DNA, the CDR3 is TGTGCCAGCAGCTTAATCGGGACAGGGAATGAGCAGTTCTTC.

The chain joins TRBV9 to TRBJ2-3; D might be TRBD1 (5 bases). Germline loops: CDR1 SGDLS, CDR2 YYNGEE. The length of the CDR3 is 14 residues. V was pared by 3 bases and J by 0 bases, with 8 bases between. The CDR3 bases are TGTGCCAGCAGCGGAGGACAAAGCACAGATACGCAGTATTTT. Translation gives CASSGGQSTDTQYF.

The rearrangement uses TRBV18 and TRBJ1-2; no clear D. CDR3 length: 14 amino acids. Deletions cut 5 bases from V and 2 bases from J, with 12 bases between. Germline V lookup: CDR1 KGHSH, CDR2 LQKENI. CDR3 in amino acids: CASSTADTNYGYTF. The CDR3 nucleotides read TGTGCCAGCTCAACCGCAGACACGAACTATGGCTACACCTTC.

This clone was seen once. The chain employs TRBV5-6 and TRBJ2-7, with 8 bases identical to TRBD1. This CDR3 comprises 14 residues. Losses at the gene ends were 0 bases for V and 2 bases for J; bases not matched to a gene: 1. Germline V gene data show CDR1 as SGHDT and CDR2 as YYEEEE. The CDR3 nucleotides are TGTGCCAGCAGCTTGGCGGGACAGGCCTACGAGCAGTACTTC. It yields the protein CASSLAGQAYEQYF.

The chain recombines TRBV27 with TRBJ2-2, with D tentatively TRBD1 (5 bases). CDR1 and CDR2 from the germline V gene are MNHEY and SMNVEV (reference sequence). The CDR3 covers 14 residues. V dropped 6 bases and J dropped 6 bases, with 14 bases sitting between them. The CDR3 loop reads CASREQVKPGELFF. CDR3 coding DNA: TGTGCCAGCAGGGAACAGGTTAAGCCCGGGGAGCTGTTTTTT.

V is TRBV21-1 and J is TRBJ2-3; TRBD2 was called by the table and not checked on the DNA. TRBV21-1 counts as a pseudogene. This CDR3 contains 17 residues. DNA for the CDR3: TGTGCCAGCAGCAAACCTAGGGCGGGGGGCTCCACAGATACGCAGTATTTT. Its protein is CASSKPRAGGSTDTQYF.

The CDR3 here is CASSADRVYTEAFF. The DNA for the CDR3 is TGTGCCAGCAGCGCTGACAGGGTATACACTGAAGCTTTCTTT. This chain connects TRBV5-5 to TRBJ1-1, with TRBD1 matching 7 bases. Germline lookup yields CDR1 SGHKS and CDR2 YYEKEE (reference sequence). This CDR3 has 14 residues. V trimming: 4 bases; J trimming: 3 bases; junction bases outside the gene matches: 6.

The genes are TRBV5-1 and TRBJ2-7; a weak D match, TRBD1 (6 bases). Trimming stripped 0 bases from V and 3 bases from J, with 22 bases between. Germline CDR1 SGHRS, CDR2 YFSETQ. The CDR3 has 18 amino acids. The CDR3 sequence is CASSLDFGTPSRYYEQYF. CDR3 sequence (DNA): TGCGCCAGCAGCTTGGATTTCGGGACACCAAGCCGCTACTACGAGCAGTACTTC.

The V gene is TRBV7-2, the J gene TRBJ2-4; D is unresolved. V was pared by 1 base and J by 6 bases, with 4 bases between. Germline loops: CDR1 SGHTA, CDR2 FQGNSA. The CDR3 is 12 amino acids. The CDR3 DNA sequence: TGTGCCAGCAGCTTAGACGGAAACATTCAGTACTTC. Amino acids: CASSLDGNIQYF.

This rearrangement joins TRBV7-6 to TRBJ2-1; D is undetermined. Germline V lookup: CDR1 SGHVS, CDR2 FNYEAQ. The CDR3 runs to 15 residues. Trimming shortened V by 2 bases and J by 4 bases, and 12 bases separated the two germline ends. CDR3 in amino acids: CASSLTVALYNEQFF. For the CDR3, the DNA is TGTGCCAGCAGCTTAACGGTTGCTCTGTACAATGAGCAGTTCTTC.

The V and J genes are TRBV10-3 and TRBJ2-3, with 8 bases identical to TRBD2. Per germline, CDR1 ENHRY and CDR2 SYGVKD. This CDR3 comprises 15 residues. Trimming took 4 bases from V and 4 from J; bases not matched to a gene: 7. In nucleotides, the CDR3 is TGTGCCATCAGTGTGGCGGGGGGAGGAGCAGATACGCAGTATTTT. The encoded protein is CAISVAGGGADTQYF.